This TCR beta chain was sequenced in a study of T-cell reconstitution after alpha-beta-depleted transplantation in children. Study-wide results and limits: Several hundred graft clones that had expanded were reportedly the source of alpha-beta T cells about two months after transplant. Newly produced T cells mostly provided counts and TCRbeta diversity after one year, as hyperexpanded clones declined.

Germline CDR1 and CDR2: DFQATT and SNEGSKA (reference sequence). This CDR3 contains 16 residues. The J segment lost 0 bases and the V segment lost 6 bases, leaving 8 bases of the junction unmatched. This clonotype has a handful of counts. Antigen unknown. As it was prepared, the TCRbeta library received unique molecular identifiers. In TCRdb, the PCR reads were re-called with MiXCR into one record per CDR3 protein. The sample lists approximately 400,000 distinct CDR3 sequences, around 16% seen once, with around 30% in the top ten. The V and J genes are TRBV20-1 and TRBJ2-1, with 10 bases that match TRBD1. This specimen was PBMCs, mostly from graft donor cells, taken 360 days after TCRalphabeta/CD19-depleted stem cell transplant. This clonotype was obtained from a boy in the first two years of life who had a stem cell transplant for Wiskott-Aldrich syndrome, so the T cells may come from the graft donor. CDR3 sequence: CSAFWTGGSSYNEQFF. DNA for the CDR3: TGCAGTGCATTCTGGACAGGGGGAAGCTCCTACAATGAGCAGTTCTTC.